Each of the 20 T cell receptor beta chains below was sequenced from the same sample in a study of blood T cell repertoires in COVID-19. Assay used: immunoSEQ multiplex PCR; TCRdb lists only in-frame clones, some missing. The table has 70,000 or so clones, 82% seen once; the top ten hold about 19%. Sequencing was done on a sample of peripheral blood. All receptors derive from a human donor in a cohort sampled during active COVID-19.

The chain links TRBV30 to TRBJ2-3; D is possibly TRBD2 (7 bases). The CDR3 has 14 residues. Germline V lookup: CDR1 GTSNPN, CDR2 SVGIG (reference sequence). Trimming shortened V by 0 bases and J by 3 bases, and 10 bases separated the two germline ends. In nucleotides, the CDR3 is TGTGCCTGGAGTGTAGGGGGGGAAACAGATACGCAGTATTTT. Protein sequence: CAWSVGGETDTQYF.

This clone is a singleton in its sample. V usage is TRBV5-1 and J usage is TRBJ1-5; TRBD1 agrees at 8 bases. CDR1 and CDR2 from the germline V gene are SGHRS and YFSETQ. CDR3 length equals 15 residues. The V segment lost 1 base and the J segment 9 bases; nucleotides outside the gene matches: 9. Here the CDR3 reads CASSLSPETGAPQHF. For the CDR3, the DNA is TGCGCCAGCAGCTTGTCTCCCGAGACAGGGGCGCCCCAGCATTTT.

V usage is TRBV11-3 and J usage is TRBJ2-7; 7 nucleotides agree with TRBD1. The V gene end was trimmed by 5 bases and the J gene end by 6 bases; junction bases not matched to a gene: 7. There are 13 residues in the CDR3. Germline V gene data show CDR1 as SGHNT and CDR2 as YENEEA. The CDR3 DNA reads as TGTGCCAGCAGCCCGACGACAGGGTTCGAGCAGTACTTC. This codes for CASSPTTGFEQYF.

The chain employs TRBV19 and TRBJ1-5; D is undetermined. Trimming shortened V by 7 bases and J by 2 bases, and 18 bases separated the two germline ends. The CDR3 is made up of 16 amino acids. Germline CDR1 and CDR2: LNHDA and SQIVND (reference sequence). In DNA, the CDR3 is TGTGCCAGTACCCTATGGGCCGGCGGGGGCAATCAGCCCCAGCATTTT. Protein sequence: CASTLWAGGGNQPQHF.

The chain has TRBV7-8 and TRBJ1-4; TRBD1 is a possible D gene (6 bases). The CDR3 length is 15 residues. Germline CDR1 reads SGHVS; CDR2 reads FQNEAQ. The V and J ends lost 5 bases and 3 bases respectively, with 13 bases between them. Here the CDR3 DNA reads TGTGCCAGCAGCCCTCAGGGGTGGGCTAATGAAAAACTGTTTTTT. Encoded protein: CASSPQGWANEKLFF.

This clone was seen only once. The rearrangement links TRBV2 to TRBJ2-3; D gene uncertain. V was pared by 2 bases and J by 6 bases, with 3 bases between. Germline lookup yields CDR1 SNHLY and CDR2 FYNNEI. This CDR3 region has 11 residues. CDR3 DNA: TGTGCCAGCAGTGAATATGATACGCAGTATTTT. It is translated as CASSEYDTQYF.

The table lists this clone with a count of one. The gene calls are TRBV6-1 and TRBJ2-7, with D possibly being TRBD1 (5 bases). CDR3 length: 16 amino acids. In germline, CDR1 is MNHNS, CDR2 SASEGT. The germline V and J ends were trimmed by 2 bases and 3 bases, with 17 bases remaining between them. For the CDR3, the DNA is TGTGCCAGCAGTGAAAGATTCGGCAGGGCCTTCTACGAGCAGTACTTC. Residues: CASSERFGRAFYEQYF.

CDR3 amino acids: CASSPRQGYEKLFF. As DNA, the CDR3 is TGTGCCAGCAGCCCCCGACAGGGGTACGAAAAACTGTTTTTT. This chain connects TRBV9 to TRBJ1-4; TRBD1 matches at 8 bases. Germline CDR1 SGDLS, CDR2 YYNGEE. J gave up 8 bases and V 4 bases, and 7 bases lay outside the gene matches. The CDR3 is 14 residues long.

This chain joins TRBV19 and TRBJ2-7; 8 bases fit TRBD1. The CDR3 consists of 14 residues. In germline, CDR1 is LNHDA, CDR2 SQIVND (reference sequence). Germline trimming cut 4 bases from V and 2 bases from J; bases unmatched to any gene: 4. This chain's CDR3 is CASSTGQGPYEQYF. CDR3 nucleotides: TGTGCCAGTAGTACAGGACAGGGTCCCTACGAGCAGTACTTC.

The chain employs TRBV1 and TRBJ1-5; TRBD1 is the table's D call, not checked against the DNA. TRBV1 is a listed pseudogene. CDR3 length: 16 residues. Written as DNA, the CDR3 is TGCACCAGCAGCCAAGATAGGGGTCCTTTCAATCAGCCCCAGCATTTT. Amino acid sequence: CTSSQDRGPFNQPQHF.

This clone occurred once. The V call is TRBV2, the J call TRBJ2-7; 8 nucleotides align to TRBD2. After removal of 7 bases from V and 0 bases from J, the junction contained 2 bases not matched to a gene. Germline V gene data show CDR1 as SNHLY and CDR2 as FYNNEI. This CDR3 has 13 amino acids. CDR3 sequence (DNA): TGTGCCAGCAACGCGGGGGGCTCCTACGAGCAGTACTTC. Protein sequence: CASNAGGSYEQYF.

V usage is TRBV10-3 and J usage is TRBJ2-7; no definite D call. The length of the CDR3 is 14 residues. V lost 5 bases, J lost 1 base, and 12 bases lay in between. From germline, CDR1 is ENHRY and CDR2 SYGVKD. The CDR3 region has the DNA TGTGCCATCAGTTACGCTACTGAGTCCTACGAGCAGTACTTC. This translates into CAISYATESYEQYF.

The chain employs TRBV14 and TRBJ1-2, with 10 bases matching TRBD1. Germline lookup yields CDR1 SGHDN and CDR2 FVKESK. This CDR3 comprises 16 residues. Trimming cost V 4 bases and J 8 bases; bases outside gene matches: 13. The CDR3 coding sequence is TGTGCCAGCAGCCCAGTCGGGACAGGGGCTATGGGCGGCTACACCTTC. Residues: CASSPVGTGAMGGYTF.

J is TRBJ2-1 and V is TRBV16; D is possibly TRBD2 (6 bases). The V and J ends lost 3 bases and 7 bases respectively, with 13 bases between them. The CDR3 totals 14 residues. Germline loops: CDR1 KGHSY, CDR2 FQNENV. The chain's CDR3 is CASSHLDGGNEQFF. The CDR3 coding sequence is TGTGCCAGCAGCCATTTAGACGGGGGAAATGAGCAGTTCTTC.

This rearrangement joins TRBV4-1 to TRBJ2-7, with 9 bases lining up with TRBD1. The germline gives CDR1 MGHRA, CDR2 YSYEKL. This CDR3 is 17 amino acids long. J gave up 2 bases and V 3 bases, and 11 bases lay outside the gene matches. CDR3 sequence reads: CASSHKAGTGNTYEQYF. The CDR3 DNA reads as TGCGCCAGCAGCCACAAAGCCGGGACAGGGAATACCTACGAGCAGTACTTC.

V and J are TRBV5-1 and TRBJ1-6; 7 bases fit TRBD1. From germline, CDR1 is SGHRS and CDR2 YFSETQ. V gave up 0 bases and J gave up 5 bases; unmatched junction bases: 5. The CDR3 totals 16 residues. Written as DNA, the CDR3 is TGCGCCAGCAGCTTGGGCGGGGACAGCCATAATTCACCCCTCCACTTT. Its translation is CASSLGGDSHNSPLHF.

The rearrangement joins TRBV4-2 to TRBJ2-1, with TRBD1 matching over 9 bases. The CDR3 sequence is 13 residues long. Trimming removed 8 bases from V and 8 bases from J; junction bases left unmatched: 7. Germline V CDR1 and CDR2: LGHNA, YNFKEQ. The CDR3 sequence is CASSGQGSDEQFF. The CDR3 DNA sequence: TGTGCCAGCTCAGGACAGGGGAGCGATGAGCAGTTCTTC.

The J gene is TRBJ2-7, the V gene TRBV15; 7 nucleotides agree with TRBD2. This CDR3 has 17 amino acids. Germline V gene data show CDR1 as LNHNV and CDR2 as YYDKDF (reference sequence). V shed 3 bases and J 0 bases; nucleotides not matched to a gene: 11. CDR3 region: CATSRRLAVESSYEQYF. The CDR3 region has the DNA TGTGCCACCAGCAGGCGGCTAGCGGTTGAAAGCTCCTACGAGCAGTACTTC.

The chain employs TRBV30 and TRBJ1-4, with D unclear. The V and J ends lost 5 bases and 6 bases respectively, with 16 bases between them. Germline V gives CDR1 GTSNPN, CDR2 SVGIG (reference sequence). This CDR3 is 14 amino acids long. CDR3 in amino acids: CAWAPHTSYEKLFF. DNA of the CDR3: TGTGCCTGGGCTCCCCACACATCATATGAAAAACTGTTTTTT. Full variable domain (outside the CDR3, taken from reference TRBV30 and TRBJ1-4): SQTIHQWPATLVQPVGSPLSLECTVEGTSNPNLYWYRQAAGRGLQLLFYSVGIGQISSEVPQNLSASRPQDRQFILSSKKLLLSDSGFYLCAWAPHTSYEKLFFGSGTQLSVL.

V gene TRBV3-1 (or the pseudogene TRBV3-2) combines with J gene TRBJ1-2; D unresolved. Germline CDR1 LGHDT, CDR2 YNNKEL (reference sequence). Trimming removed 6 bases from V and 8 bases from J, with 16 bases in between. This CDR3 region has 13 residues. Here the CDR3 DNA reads TGTGCCAGCAGTCCTTACGGGTTTGGAGGCTACACCTTC. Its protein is CASSPYGFGGYTF.